The clone carrying this T cell receptor beta chain was seen repeatedly, ten times or more. This specimen comes from a study of blood T cells in healthy people across ages. A J-beta primer mix and a sample-barcoded 5' primer were used in a second PCR of roughly 6 to 11 cycles. TCRdb ran MiXCR on the 5' RACE reads and lists one entry per CDR3 protein. The table has 750,000 to 1,000,000 distinct CDR3 sequences, just under 30% seen once. These data were also filed under a second study, of T cells of mothers and their children. From that paper: All donors were healthy and Caucasian; they were a few mothers and their six children. The output of TCR recombination is shaped by thymic selection similarly in related and unrelated pairs.

The receptor was derived from a woman between 40 and 50 years old in good health. The sequencing input was blood.

The CDR3 DNA reads as TGTGCCAGCAGCTCTCCAGGCATGAGACCCTACGAGCAGTACTTC. Its protein is CASSSPGMRPYEQYF. V usage is TRBV12-3 or TRBV12-4 and J usage is TRBJ2-7; D call uncertain. The CDR3 is 15 residues long. Trimming stripped 6 bases from V and 2 bases from J, with 17 bases between.